This entry concerns a single T cell receptor beta chain. Its specificity is unknown. The missing CDR3 end, 3 residues past where the read stops, is filled in from the germline J gene. All participants had a single incident cervical HPV16 infection, and prevalent HPV16 infections were excluded. This entry is derived from a study of T cells in women clearing cervical HPV infection. Study-wide background: HLA type stays a possible confounder, typing being limited.

TCRdb keeps only in-frame clones here, not all; method: immunoSEQ multiplex PCR. The repertoire shows 25,000 or so clones; the top ten hold 11%. Points from the study as a whole: TRBV6-7 relative abundance averaged 0.11% in cases and approximately 0.15% in controls. CIN3+ cases had significantly higher TCR richness than controls; evenness did not differ.

This CDR3 is built from 17 residues. The germline V gene encodes CDR1 DFQATT and CDR2 SNEGSKA (reference sequence). V dropped 6 bases and J dropped 3; count of bases not matched to a gene: 13. This receptor was identified in a woman between 18 and 70 years old with a cervical HPV16 infection that either progressed to CIN3+ or cleared (not recorded which). The chain carries TRBV20-1 and TRBJ2-3, with 12 nucleotides matching TRBD1. Sequencing used blood buffy coat. CDR3 amino acids: CSATTPGTGGWTDTQYF. CDR3 bases read: TGCAGTGCCACCACCCCCGGGACAGGGGGCTGGACAGATACG.